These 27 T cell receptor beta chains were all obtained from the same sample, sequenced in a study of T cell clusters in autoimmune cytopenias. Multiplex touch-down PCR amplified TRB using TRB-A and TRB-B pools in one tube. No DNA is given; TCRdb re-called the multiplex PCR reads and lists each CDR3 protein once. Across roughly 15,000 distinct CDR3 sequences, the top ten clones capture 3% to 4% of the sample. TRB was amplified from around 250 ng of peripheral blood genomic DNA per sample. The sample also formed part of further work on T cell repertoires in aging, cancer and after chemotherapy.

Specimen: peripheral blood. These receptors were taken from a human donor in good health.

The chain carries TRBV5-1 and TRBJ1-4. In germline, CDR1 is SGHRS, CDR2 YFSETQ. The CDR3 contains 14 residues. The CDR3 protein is CASKTDSTNEKLFF.

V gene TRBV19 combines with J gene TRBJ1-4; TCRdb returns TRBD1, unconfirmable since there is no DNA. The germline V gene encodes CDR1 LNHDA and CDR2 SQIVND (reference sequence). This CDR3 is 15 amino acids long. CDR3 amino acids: CASKPGDTTNEKLFF.

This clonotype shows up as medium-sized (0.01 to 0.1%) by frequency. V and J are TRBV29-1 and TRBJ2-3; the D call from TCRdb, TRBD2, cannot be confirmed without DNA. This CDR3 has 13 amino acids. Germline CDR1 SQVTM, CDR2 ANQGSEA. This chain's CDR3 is CSVDGGIPDTQYF.

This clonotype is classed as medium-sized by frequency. Here the CDR3 reads CASSRQDDTDTQYF. The chain employs TRBV6-5 and TRBJ2-3. In germline, CDR1 is MNHEY, CDR2 SVGAGI. CDR3 length equals 14 residues.

The CDR3 region is CASSFGTSVETQYF. This chain uses TRBV27 with TRBJ2-5; the D gene TCRdb calls, TRBD2, cannot be checked with no DNA. Germline CDR1 reads MNHEY; CDR2 reads SMNVEV (reference sequence). The CDR3 length is 14 residues.

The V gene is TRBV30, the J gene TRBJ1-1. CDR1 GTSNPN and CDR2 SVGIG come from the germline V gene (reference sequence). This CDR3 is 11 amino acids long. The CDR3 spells CAWRGVTEAFF.

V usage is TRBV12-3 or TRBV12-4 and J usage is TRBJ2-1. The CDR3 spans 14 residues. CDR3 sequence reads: CASSRGISYNEQFF.

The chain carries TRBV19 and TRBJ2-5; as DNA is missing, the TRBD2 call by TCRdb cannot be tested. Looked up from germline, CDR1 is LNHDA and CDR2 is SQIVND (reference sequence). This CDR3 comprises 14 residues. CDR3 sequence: CASTISGARETQYF.

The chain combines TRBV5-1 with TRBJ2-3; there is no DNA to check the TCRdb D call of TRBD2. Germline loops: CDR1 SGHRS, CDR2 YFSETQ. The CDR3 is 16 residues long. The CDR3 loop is CASSLQGPTSTDTQYF.

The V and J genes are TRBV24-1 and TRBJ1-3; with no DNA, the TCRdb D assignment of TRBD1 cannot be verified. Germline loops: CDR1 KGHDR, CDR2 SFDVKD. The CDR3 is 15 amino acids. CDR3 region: CATSESEPRRNTIYF.

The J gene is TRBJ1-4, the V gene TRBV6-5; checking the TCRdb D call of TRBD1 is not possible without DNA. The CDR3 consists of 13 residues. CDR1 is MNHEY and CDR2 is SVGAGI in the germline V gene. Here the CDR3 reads CASSSEGTEKLFF.

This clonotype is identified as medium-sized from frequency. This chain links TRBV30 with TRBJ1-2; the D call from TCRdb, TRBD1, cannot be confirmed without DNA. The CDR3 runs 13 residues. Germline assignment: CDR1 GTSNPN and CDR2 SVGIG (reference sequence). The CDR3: CAWSPGLGYGYTF.

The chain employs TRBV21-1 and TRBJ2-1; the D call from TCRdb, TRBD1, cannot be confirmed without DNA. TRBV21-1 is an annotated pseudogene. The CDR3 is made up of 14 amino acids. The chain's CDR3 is CASSARDRFDEQFF.

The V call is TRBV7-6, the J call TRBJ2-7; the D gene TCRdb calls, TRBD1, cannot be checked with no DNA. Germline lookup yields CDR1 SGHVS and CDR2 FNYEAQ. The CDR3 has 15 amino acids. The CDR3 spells CASSLQGGQGYEQYF.

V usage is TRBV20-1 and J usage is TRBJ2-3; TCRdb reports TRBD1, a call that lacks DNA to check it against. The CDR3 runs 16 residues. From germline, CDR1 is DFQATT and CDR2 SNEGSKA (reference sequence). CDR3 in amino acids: CSARDRWRDRTDTQYF.

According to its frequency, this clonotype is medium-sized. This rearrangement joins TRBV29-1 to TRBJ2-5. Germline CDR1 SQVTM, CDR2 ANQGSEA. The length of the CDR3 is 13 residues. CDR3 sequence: CSVEEHLQETQYF.

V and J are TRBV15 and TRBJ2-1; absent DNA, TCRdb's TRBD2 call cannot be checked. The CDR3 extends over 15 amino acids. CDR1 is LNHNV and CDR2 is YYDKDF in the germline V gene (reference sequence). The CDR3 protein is CATTPPSGSINEQFF.

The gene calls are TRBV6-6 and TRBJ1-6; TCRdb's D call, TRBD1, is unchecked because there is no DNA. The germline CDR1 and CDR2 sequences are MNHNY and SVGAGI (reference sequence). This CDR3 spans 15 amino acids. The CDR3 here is CASRPDRGYNSPLHF.

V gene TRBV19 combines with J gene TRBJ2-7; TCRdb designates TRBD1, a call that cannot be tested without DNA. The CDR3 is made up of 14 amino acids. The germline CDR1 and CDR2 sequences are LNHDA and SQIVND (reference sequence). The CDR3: CATLDPGTQAEQYF. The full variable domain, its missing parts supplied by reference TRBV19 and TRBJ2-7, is DGGITQSPKYLFRKEGQNVTLSCEQNLNHDAMYWYRQDPGQGLRLIYYSQIVNDFQKGDIAEGYSVSREKKESFPLTVTSAQKNPTAFYLCATLDPGTQAEQYFGPGTRLTVT.

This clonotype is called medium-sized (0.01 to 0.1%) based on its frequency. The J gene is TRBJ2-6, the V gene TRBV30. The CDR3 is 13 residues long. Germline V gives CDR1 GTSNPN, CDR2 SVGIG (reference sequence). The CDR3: CAWRETGANVLTF.

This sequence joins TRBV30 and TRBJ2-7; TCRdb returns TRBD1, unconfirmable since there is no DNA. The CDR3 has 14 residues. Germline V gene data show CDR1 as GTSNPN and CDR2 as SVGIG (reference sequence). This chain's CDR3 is CAWSVGTPSYEQYF.

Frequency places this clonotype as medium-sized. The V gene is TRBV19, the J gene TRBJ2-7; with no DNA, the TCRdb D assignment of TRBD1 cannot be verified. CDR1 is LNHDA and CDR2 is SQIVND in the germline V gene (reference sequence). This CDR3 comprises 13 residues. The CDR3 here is CASSIAGTYEQYF.

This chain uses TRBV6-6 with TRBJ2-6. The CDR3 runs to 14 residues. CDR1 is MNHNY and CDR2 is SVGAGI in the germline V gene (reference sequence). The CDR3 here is CASRRGSGANVLTF.

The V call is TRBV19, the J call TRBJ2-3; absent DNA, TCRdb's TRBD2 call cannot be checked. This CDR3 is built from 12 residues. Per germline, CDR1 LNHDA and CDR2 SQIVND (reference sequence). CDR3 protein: CASAGLAHEQFF.

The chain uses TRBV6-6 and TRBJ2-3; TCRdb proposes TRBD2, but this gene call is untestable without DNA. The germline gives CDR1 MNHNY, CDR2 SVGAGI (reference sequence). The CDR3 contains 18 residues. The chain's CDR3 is CASSWSPRRGEGTDTQYF.

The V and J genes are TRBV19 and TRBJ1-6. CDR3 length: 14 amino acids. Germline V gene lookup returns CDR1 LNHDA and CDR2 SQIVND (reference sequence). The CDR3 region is CASSIGGSNSPLHF.

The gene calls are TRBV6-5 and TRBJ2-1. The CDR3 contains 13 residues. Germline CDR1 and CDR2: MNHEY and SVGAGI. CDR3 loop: CASSPGVRSEQFF.